The next 5 T cell receptor beta chains were all read from a single sample in a study of T cells in tuberculosis. The protocol was immunoSEQ multiplex PCR, while the TCRdb copy is restricted to in-frame clones and leaves out a portion. The sample has around 60,000 clones, approximately 81% seen once. After thawing and overnight rest, PBMC were stained with GMM-loaded CD1B tetramer, viability dye and anti-CD3 for sorting. The CD1B tetramers carried C32 glucose monomycolate purified from Rhodococcus equi. The source material was CD1b-GMM tetramer-negative cells sorted from PBMCs. The receptors come from an adult woman with latent tuberculosis.

DNA for the CDR3: TGCGCCAGCAGCTCACAGGGGATTCCCTACGAGCAGTACTTC. Encoded protein: CASSSQGIPYEQYF. The chain combines TRBV5-1 with TRBJ2-7; 7 nucleotides agree with TRBD1. The CDR3 spans 14 residues. The germline gives CDR1 SGHRS, CDR2 YFSETQ. J gave up 2 bases and V 3 bases, and 5 bases lay outside the gene matches.

V usage is TRBV30 and J usage is TRBJ1-6; D is undetermined. Germline V gene sequence: CDR1 GTSNPN, CDR2 SVGIG (reference sequence). There are 14 residues in the CDR3. Trimming removed 8 bases at V and 6 bases at J, with 17 bases between. CDR3 bases: TGTGCCACGGAACGGAGTCCTGTTAATTCACCCCTCCACTTT. This encodes CATERSPVNSPLHF.

The V gene is TRBV28, the J gene TRBJ1-4; the D gene is possibly TRBD1 (6 bases). Trimming pared 4 bases from V and 8 bases from J, leaving 17 bases between. This CDR3 contains 15 residues. Germline lookup yields CDR1 MDHEN and CDR2 SYDVKM. The CDR3, as DNA: TGTGCCAGCAGTTCCAGCGGGGGGCGCCGAGAAAAACTGTTTTTT. The encoded protein is CASSSSGGRREKLFF.

About this clone: Because the CDR3's place on the DNA is in doubt, the DNA is left out and the CDR3 is given as listed by TCRdb. The V call is TRBV27, the J call TRBJ2-4; TRBD2, as called in the table, went unchecked against the DNA. From its first to its last residue, the CDR3 has 15 amino acids. Germline V CDR1 and CDR2: MNHEY, SMNVEV (reference sequence). CDR3 region: CASSSSGAGGNIQYF.

The chain carries TRBV15 and TRBJ1-6, with 9 bases lining up with TRBD1. Per germline, CDR1 LNHNV and CDR2 YYDKDF (reference sequence). This CDR3 has 15 residues. The ends lost 4 bases at V and 9 bases at J; junction bases unmatched: 7. The CDR3 coding sequence is TGTGCCACCAGCACCACGACAGGGGGAGTTTCACCCCTCCACTTT. This codes for CATSTTTGGVSPLHF.